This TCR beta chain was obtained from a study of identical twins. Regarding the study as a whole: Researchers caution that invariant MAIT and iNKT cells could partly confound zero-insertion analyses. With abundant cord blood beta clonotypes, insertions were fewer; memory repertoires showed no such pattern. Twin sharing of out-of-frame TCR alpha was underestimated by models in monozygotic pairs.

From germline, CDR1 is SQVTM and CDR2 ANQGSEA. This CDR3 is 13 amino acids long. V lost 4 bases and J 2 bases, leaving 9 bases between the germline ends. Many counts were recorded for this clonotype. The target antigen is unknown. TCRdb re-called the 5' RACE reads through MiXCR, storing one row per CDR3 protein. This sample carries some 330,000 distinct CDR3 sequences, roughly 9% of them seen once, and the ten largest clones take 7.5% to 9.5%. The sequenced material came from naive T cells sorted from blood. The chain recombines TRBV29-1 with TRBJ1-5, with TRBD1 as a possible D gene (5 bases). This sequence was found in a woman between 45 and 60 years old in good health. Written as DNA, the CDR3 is TGCAGCGTTGGAGACAGCGGCAATCAGCCCCAGCATTTT. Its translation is CSVGDSGNQPQHF. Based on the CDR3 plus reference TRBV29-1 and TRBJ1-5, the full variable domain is SAVISQKPSRDICQRGTSLTIQCQVDSQVTMMFWYRQQPGQSLTLIATANQGSEATYESGFVIDKFPISRPNLTFSTLTVSNMSPEDSSIYLCSVGDSGNQPQHFGDGTRLSIL.